This TCR beta chain was retrieved from a study of long-term antiretroviral therapy in people with HIV. Regarding this clone: What it binds is unknown.

Findings and caveats of the study: All time points showed a repertoire dominated by clones expanded before ART.

Treatment for all HIV-infected participants took place in the United States. There are 20 residues in the CDR3. CDR1 is MGHRA, CDR2 YSYEKL, per germline. Losses at the gene ends were 0 bases for V and 4 bases for J; bases not matched to a gene: 15. The run of the v3.0 immunoSEQ assay was at survey level. Assay: immunoSEQ multiplex PCR; the TCRdb copy retains only in-frame clones and omits some. The table has around 12,000 clones, roughly three quarters seen once. The chain couples TRBV4-1 to TRBJ2-1, with 10 bases aligning to TRBD2. The clonotype originates from a woman between 40 and 55 years old with HIV. The source was unsorted PBMCs, collected 0.5 years before starting antiretroviral therapy. CDR3 coding DNA: TGCGCCAGCAGCCAAGATATTTCGCTAGCGGGAGAATGGGAGTACAATGAGCAGTTCTTC. Translating gives CASSQDISLAGEWEYNEQFF.